This record concerns one T cell receptor beta chain sequence. Antigen specificity is unknown. This table comes from immunoSEQ multiplex PCR, and its TCRdb copy is limited to in-frame clones, with some not included. The sample shows tens of thousands of clones, approximately 86% of them seen only once. This record comes from a study of T cell responses to AZD1222 COVID-19 vaccine. Study-level points and caveats: Spike-specific TCR breadth and depth were elevated following two AZD1222 doses.

This specimen consisted of peripheral blood, obtained on day 0 of AZD1222 vaccination. The clonotype originates from an adult in good health.

The CDR3 loop reads CASRTGGSSNEQFF. DNA for the CDR3: TGTGCCAGCAGGACGGGCGGGAGTAGTAATGAGCAGTTCTTC. The chain uses TRBV27 and TRBJ2-1, with TRBD2 matching 7 bases. This CDR3 region has 14 residues. V shed 6 bases and J 7 bases; nucleotides not matched to a gene: 9. Looked up from germline, CDR1 is MNHEY and CDR2 is SMNVEV (reference sequence).